This T cell receptor (beta chain) is from a study of molecular identifiers for immune sequencing clone quantification. Whole-study results and caveats: Sizes of highly expanded clones could be underestimated through identical TCRs sharing a barcode. Effector cells had over 99% of their molecules in clones above 20 RNA copies, while naive cells had under 1%.

Germline CDR1 SGDLS, CDR2 YYNGEE. V gave up 10 bases and J gave up 4 bases, with 17 bases separating them. The CDR3 runs 13 residues. Comments on this clonotype: Its cognate antigen is unknown.

TCRdb itself ran the PCR reads through MiXCR, one entry per CDR3 protein. The sample has under 350,000 distinct CDR3 sequences, 24% seen once. Libraries of naive CD8 T cells were made from 20,000 to 1,000,000 sorted cells. They used 10%, 30% or 50% RNA. A CD8+CD4-CCR7+CD45RA+ phenotype served as the sorting definition for naive CD8 T cells. Sequencing used naive CD8+ T cells from blood, with Jurkat cell RNA spiked in. Subset specified: FACS-sorted CD8+CD4-CCR7+CD45RA+ naive T cells. This TCR came from a human donor in good health. Some libraries in this study had Jurkat cell RNA spiked in. V usage is TRBV9 and J usage is TRBJ1-1; tentative D call: TRBD1 (5 bases). The CDR3 nucleotides read TGTGCCCCCAGCTTGGGGGGGGGCACTGAAGCTTTCTTT. Its protein product is CAPSLGGGTEAFF.